The rows below give T cell receptor beta chains drawn from one sample of a study of OX40 agonist ivuxolimab in advanced cancers. The data were produced by immunoSEQ multiplex PCR, yet TCRdb's version contains in-frame clones alone and is incomplete. This sample yields about 28,000 clones, of which 70% to 85% are seen a single time; about a quarter belongs to the top ten. The sequencing used CD4+ or CD8+ T cells sorted from blood, collected in a trial of the OX40 agonist ivuxolimab. These TCRs come from an adult with an advanced solid tumor such as melanoma, head and neck, liver or kidney cancer. Both conserved end residues are part of each CDR3. The order of the fields is J gene, V gene, D gene, clone size, CDR3 DNA, CDR3 protein. The D gene is left open where the match is weak. Only part of the rows carry a size: once, few, many, or a class if the clone is expanded.

J: TRBJ1-5; V: TRBV19; D: TRBD1; size: -; DNA: TGTGCCAGTAAGGGGGACAGCTATAGCAATCAGCCCCAGCATTTT; CDR3: CASKGDSYSNQPQHF
J: TRBJ1-2; V: TRBV6-6; D: TRBD1; size: -; DNA: TGTGCCAGCAGTTTTGGACAGGGGCCCTATGGCTACACCTTC; CDR3: CASSFGQGPYGYTF
J: TRBJ2-6; V: TRBV2; D: -; size: medium-sized; DNA: TGTGCCAGCACCCCCACCTTGGGCTTTGGGGCCAACGTCCTGACTTTC; CDR3: CASTPTLGFGANVLTF
J: TRBJ2-7; V: TRBV9; D: -; size: -; DNA: TGTGCCAGCAGCCCCTCCTACGAGCAGTACTTC; CDR3: CASSPSYEQYF
J: TRBJ2-7; V: TRBV5-6; D: -; size: once; DNA: TGTGCCAGCAGCTTGGAGATAGGTACCTACGAGCAGTACTTC; CDR3: CASSLEIGTYEQYF
J: TRBJ2-1; V: TRBV6-6; D: -; size: -; DNA: TGTGCCAGCAGTTACCCGGCGGCGGCTGCATACAATGAGCAGTTCTTC; CDR3: CASSYPAAAAYNEQFF
J: TRBJ2-7; V: TRBV6-5; D: -; size: -; DNA: TGTGCCAGCAGTTACTCGAATCCAGGTTACGAGCAGTACTTC; CDR3: CASSYSNPGYEQYF
J: TRBJ2-7; V: TRBV7-2; D: TRBD1; size: -; DNA: TGTGCCAGCAGCTCCGGACAGGTCTACGAGCAGTACTTC; CDR3: CASSSGQVYEQYF
J: TRBJ2-7; V: TRBV19; D: -; size: few; DNA: TGTGCCAGTAGTATCGGGCAGGTGGCCTACGAGCAGTACTTC; CDR3: CASSIGQVAYEQYF
J: TRBJ2-7; V: TRBV4-2; D: -; size: -; DNA: TGTGCCAGCAGCCATAACATCGACTACGAGCAGTACTTC; CDR3: CASSHNIDYEQYF
J: TRBJ1-1; V: TRBV6-6; D: -; size: -; DNA: TGTGCCAGCAAAGATTCCACTGAAGCTTTCTTT; CDR3: CASKDSTEAFF
J: TRBJ1-5; V: TRBV6-1; D: -; size: -; DNA: TGTGCCAGCAGTGAAGTGATGGCAGGGGATCAGCCCCAGCATTTT; CDR3: CASSEVMAGDQPQHF
J: TRBJ2-3; V: TRBV7-6; D: TRBD1; size: -; DNA: TGTGCCAGCAGCTTACAACCCAGGGGGCATAGCACAGATACGCAGTATTTT; CDR3: CASSLQPRGHSTDTQYF
J: TRBJ2-1; V: TRBV19; D: TRBD2; size: -; DNA: TGTGCCAGTAGGCAAGCGGGGGGCAATGAGCAGTTCTTC; CDR3: CASRQAGGNEQFF
J: TRBJ2-5; V: TRBV5-1; D: TRBD1; size: -; DNA: TGCGCCAGCAGCCTAGGGACAGACCAAGAGACCCAGTACTTC; CDR3: CASSLGTDQETQYF
J: TRBJ2-7; V: TRBV7-2; D: TRBD2; size: -; DNA: TGTGCCAGCAGCTCGGAAAGCGGGAGTCCTAACGAGCAGTACTTC; CDR3: CASSSESGSPNEQYF
J: TRBJ2-5; V: TRBV7-9; D: TRBD1; size: -; DNA: TGTGCCAGCAGCCCCCGGGACAGGGTAGTAGAGACCCAGTACTTC; CDR3: CASSPRDRVVETQYF
J: TRBJ2-7; V: TRBV19; D: TRBD1; size: -; DNA: TGTGCCAGTAGTACACTCCCGGGACAGGACTACGAGCAGTACTTC; CDR3: CASSTLPGQDYEQYF
J: TRBJ1-2; V: TRBV19; D: -; size: -; DNA: TGTGCCAGTAGTCCGGGTATCTATGGCTACACCTTC; CDR3: CASSPGIYGYTF
J: TRBJ2-3; V: TRBV13; D: TRBD2; size: -; DNA: TGTGCCAGCTTTAATCGTGGGACTAGCGTTACTAGCACAGATACGCAGTATTTT; CDR3: CASFNRGTSVTSTDTQYF
J: TRBJ2-7; V: TRBV5-4; D: TRBD1; size: -; DNA: TGTGCCAGCAGCTTGGAACAGGGGACCTACGAGCAGTACTTC; CDR3: CASSLEQGTYEQYF
J: TRBJ2-4; V: TRBV9; D: TRBD1; size: -; DNA: TGTGCCAGCAGCCCGCGACAGGGGGTTGCCAAAAACATTCAGTACTTC; CDR3: CASSPRQGVAKNIQYF
J: TRBJ2-7; V: TRBV4-1; D: TRBD2; size: -; DNA: TGCGCCAGCAGCCAAGATGCGGGAGGGATCTCCTACGAGCAGTACTTC; CDR3: CASSQDAGGISYEQYF
J: TRBJ1-2; V: TRBV6-1; D: -; size: -; DNA: TGTGCCAGCAGTGAAATCTATGGGGCCATCTATGGCTACACCTTC; CDR3: CASSEIYGAIYGYTF
J: TRBJ1-6; V: TRBV18; D: -; size: -; DNA: TGTGCCAGCTCACCAGAGGGGGGTGCGTATAATTCACCCCTCCACTTT; CDR3: CASSPEGGAYNSPLHF